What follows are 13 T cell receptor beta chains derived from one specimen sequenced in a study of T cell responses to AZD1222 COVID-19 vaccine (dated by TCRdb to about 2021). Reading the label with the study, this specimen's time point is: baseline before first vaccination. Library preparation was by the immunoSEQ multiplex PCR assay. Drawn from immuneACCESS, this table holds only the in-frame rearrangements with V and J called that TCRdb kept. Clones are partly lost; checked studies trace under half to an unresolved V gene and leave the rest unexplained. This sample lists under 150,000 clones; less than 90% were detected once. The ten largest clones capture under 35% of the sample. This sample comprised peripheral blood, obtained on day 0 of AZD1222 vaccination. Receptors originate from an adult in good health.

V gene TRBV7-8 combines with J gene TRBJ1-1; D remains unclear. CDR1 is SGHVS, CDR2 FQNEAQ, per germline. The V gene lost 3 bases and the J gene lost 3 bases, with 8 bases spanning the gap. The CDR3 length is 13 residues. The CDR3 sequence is CASSFRGYTEAFF. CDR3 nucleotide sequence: TGTGCCAGCAGCTTTCGGGGATACACTGAAGCTTTCTTT.

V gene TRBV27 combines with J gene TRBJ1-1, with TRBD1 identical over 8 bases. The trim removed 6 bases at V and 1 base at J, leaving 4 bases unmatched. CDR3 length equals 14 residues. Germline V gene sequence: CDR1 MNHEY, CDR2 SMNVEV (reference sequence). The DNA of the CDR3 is TGTGCCAGCAGGAAACAGGGGGGGAACACTGAAGCTTTCTTT. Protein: CASRKQGGNTEAFF.

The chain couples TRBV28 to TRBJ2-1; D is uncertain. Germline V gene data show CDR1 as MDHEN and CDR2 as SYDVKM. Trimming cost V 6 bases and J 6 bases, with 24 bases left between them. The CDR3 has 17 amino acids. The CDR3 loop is CASSNPPGTSSINEQFF. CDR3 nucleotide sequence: TGTGCCAGCAGCAATCCCCCCGGTACGTCATCGATCAATGAGCAGTTCTTC.

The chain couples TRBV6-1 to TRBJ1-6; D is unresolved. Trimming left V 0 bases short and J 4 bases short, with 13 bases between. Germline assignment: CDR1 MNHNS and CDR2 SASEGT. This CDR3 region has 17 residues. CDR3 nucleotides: TGTGCCAGCAGTGAAGCGAGGGATCACTATTATAATTCACCCCTCCACTTT. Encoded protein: CASSEARDHYYNSPLHF.

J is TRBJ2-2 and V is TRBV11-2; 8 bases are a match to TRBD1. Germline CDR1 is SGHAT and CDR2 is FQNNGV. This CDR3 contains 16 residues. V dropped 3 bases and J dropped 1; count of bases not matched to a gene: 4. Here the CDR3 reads CASSLQGAENTGELFF. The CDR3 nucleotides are TGTGCCAGCAGCTTGCAGGGGGCCGAGAACACCGGGGAGCTGTTTTTT.

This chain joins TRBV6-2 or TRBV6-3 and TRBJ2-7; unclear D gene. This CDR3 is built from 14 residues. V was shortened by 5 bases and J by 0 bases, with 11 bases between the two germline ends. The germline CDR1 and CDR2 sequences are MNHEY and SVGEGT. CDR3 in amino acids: CASSMDAFSYEQYF. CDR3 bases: TGTGCCAGCAGTATGGACGCATTCTCCTACGAGCAGTACTTC.

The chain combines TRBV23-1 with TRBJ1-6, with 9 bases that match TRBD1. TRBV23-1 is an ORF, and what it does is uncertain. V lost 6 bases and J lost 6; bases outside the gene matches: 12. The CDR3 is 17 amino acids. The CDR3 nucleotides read TGCGCCAGCAGAAGTATGTGGGGGACAGGGTGTAATTCACCCCTCCACTTT. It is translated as CASRSMWGTGCNSPLHF.

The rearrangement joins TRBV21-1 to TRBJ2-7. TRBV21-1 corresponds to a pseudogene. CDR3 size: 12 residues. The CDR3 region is CASRSASYEQYF. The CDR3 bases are TGTGCCAGCCGGTCAGCCTCCTACGAGCAGTACTTC.

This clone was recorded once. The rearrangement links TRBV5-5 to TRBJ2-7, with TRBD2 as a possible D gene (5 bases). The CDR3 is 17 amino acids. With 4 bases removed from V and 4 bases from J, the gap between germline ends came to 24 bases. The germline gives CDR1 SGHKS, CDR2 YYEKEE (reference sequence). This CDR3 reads CASSDQSRGVPPYEQYF. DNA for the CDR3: TGTGCCAGCAGCGATCAATCTCGGGGAGTCCCCCCATACGAGCAGTACTTC. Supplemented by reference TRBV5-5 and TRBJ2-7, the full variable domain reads DAGVTQSPTHLIKTRGQQVTLRCSPISGHKSVSWYQQVLGQGPQFIFQYYEKEERGRGNFPDRFSARQFPNYSSELNVNALLLGDSALYLCASSDQSRGVPPYEQYFGPGTRLTVT.

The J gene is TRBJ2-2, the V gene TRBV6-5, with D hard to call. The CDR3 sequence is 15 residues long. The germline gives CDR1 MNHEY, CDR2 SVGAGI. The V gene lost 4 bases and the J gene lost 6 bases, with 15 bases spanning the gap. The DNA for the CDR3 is TGTGCCAGCAGTTCCCCCCGGGTGGGGTCCGGGGAGCTGTTTTTT. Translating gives CASSSPRVGSGELFF.

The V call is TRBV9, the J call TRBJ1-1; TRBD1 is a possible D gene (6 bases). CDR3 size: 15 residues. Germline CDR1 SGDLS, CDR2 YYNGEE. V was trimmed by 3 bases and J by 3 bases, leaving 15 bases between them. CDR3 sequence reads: CASSERGDGDTEAFF. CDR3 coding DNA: TGTGCCAGCAGCGAGAGGGGGGACGGAGACACTGAAGCTTTCTTT.

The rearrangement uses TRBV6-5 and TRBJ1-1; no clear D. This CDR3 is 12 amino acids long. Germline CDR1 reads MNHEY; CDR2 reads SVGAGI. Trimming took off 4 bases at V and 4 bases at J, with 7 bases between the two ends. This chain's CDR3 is CASSSVGTEAFF. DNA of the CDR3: TGTGCCAGCAGTTCTGTAGGCACTGAAGCTTTCTTT.

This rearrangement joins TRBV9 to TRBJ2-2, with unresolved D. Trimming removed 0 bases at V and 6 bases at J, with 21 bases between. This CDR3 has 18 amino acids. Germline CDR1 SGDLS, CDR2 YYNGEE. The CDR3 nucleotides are TGTGCCAGCAGCGTAGATTCGGCGCCCGTAAGTCAAGCCGGGGAGCTGTTTTTT. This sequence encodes CASSVDSAPVSQAGELFF.